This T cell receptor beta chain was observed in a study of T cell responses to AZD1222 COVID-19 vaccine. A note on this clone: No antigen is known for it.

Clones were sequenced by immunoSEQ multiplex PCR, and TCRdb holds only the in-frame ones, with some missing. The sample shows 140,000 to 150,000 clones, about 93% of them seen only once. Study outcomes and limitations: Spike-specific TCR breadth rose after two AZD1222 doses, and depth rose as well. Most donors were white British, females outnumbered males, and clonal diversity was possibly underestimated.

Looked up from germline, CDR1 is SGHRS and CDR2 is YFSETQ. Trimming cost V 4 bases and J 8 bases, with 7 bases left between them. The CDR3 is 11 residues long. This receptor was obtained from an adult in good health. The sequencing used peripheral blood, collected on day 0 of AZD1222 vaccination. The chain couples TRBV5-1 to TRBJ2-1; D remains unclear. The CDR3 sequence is CASSLEHEQFF. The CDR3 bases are TGCGCCAGCAGCCTGGAACATGAGCAGTTCTTC.